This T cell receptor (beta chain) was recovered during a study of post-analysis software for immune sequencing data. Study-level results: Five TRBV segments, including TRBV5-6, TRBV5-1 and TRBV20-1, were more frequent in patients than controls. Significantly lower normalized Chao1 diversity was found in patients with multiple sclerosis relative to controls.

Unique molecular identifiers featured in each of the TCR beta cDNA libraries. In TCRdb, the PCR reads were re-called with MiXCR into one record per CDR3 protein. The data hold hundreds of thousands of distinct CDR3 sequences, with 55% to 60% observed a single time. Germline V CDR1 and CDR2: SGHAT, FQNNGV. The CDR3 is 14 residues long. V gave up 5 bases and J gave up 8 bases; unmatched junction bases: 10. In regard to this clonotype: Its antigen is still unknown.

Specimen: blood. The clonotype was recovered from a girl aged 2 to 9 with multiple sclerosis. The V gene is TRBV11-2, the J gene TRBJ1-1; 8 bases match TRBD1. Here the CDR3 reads CASSLQGGTREAFF. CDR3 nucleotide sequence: TGTGCCAGCAGCCTACAGGGGGGGACTAGGGAAGCTTTCTTT.